The 30 T cell receptor beta chains below all came from one sample that was sequenced in a study of blood T cells in healthy people across ages. PCR was performed a second time for about 7 to 12 cycles using a sample-barcoded 5' primer and a J-beta primer mix. TCRdb independently ran MiXCR on the 5' RACE reads; one entry per CDR3 protein. Counted here are 1.5 million to 2 million distinct CDR3 sequences, under 30% occurring once; the ten biggest clones make up about 8%. Sequenced input: blood. The receptors originated from a woman aged 30 to 39 in good health.

This clonotype turned up a few times. The V gene is TRBV3-1, the J gene TRBJ1-1; D unclear. The CDR3 totals 14 residues. Germline values: CDR1 LGHDT, CDR2 YNNKEL (reference sequence). Trimming removed 3 bases from V and 4 bases from J, with 12 bases in between. The CDR3 sequence: CASSHSAGFTEAFF. As DNA, the CDR3 is TGTGCCAGCAGCCATTCAGCGGGGTTCACTGAAGCTTTCTTT. Supplemented by reference TRBV3-1 and TRBJ1-1, the full variable domain reads DTAVSQTPKYLVTQMGNDKSIKCEQNLGHDTMYWYKQDSKKFLKIMFSYNNKELIINETVPNRFSPKSPDKAHLNLHINSLELGDSAVYFCASSHSAGFTEAFFGQGTRLTVV.

This clonotype was picked up a small number of times. CDR3 nucleotides: TGCAGCGTTGTCGGGACAGGAGGGCGCTATGGCTACACCTTC. It codes for CSVVGTGGRYGYTF. The chain recombines TRBV29-1 with TRBJ1-2; 8 positions match TRBD1. Germline loops: CDR1 SQVTM, CDR2 ANQGSEA. The CDR3 has 14 amino acids. Losses at the gene ends were 4 bases for V and 4 bases for J; bases not matched to a gene: 8.

The J gene is TRBJ1-5, the V gene TRBV4-1; D is undetermined. V gave up 2 bases and J gave up 1 base, with 12 bases separating them. This CDR3 has 16 amino acids. Germline-derived CDR1 and CDR2 are MGHRA and YSYEKL. The CDR3 DNA follows: TGCGCCAGCAGCCAAACACAATTCGAGAGCAATCAGCCCCAGCATTTT. Its protein is CASSQTQFESNQPQHF.

The genes are TRBV6-6 and TRBJ2-1; D uncertain. Germline CDR1 MNHNY, CDR2 SVGAGI (reference sequence). Trimming removed 0 bases from V and 0 bases from J, with 12 bases in between. There are 17 residues in the CDR3. CDR3 sequence reads: CASSYSPLPSSYNEQFF. The DNA of the CDR3 is TGTGCCAGCAGTTACTCACCTCTCCCGAGCTCCTACAATGAGCAGTTCTTC.

This clonotype was counted between two and nine times. The chain links TRBV7-9 to TRBJ1-1, with TRBD1 matching over 7 bases. The V and J ends lost 5 bases and 6 bases, in that order; junction bases with no gene match: 6. The V gene's germline CDR1 is SEHNR and CDR2 FQNEAQ (reference sequence). This CDR3 is built from 13 residues. This CDR3 is CASSHRGGAEAFF. As DNA, the CDR3 is TGTGCCAGCAGCCACAGGGGTGGGGCTGAAGCTTTCTTT.

The table lists this clonotype with many counts. The chain couples TRBV12-3 or TRBV12-4 to TRBJ2-3; D call uncertain. The CDR3 runs 13 residues. V was trimmed by 1 base and J by 6 bases, leaving 8 bases between them. CDR3 protein: CASSLGMWDTQYF. In DNA form, the CDR3 reads TGTGCCAGCAGTTTAGGGATGTGGGATACGCAGTATTTT.

There are a few counts of this clonotype. The CDR3 region is CASSAGGTPTDTQYF. The CDR3 nucleotides are TGTGCCAGCAGCGCCGGGGGGACCCCCACAGATACGCAGTATTTT. The gene calls are TRBV6-5 and TRBJ2-3; TRBD2 matches at 7 bases. There are 15 residues in the CDR3. The V gene end was trimmed by 6 bases and the J gene end by 2 bases; junction bases not matched to a gene: 8. The germline gives CDR1 MNHEY, CDR2 SVGAGI.

Note on this clonotype: A single base separates this from a much larger clone, so it may be a read error. The chain uses TRBV29-1 and TRBJ2-1; no clear D. From germline, CDR1 is SQVTM and CDR2 ANQGSEA. The CDR3 consists of 13 residues. This CDR3 reads CSVEDNYKNGQFF. CDR3 coding DNA: TGCAGCGTTGAAGATAATTATAAGAATGGGCAGTTCTTC.

The table lists this clonotype with many counts. The V gene is TRBV14, the J gene TRBJ2-7; 7 nucleotides line up with TRBD1. This CDR3 has 16 residues. With 0 bases clipped from V and 0 bases from J, the junction kept 5 bases outside the gene matches. Germline V lookup: CDR1 SGHDN, CDR2 FVKESK. CDR3 DNA: TGTGCCAGCAGCCAAGATTGGGGACAGAGCTCCTACGAGCAGTACTTC. This gives the protein CASSQDWGQSSYEQYF. Looking up the rest from reference TRBV14 and TRBJ2-7 gives the full variable domain: EAGVTQFPSHSVIEKGQTVTLRCDPISGHDNLYWYRRVMGKEIKFLLHFVKESKQDESGMPNNRFLAERTGGTYSTLKVQPAELEDSGVYFCASSQDWGQSSYEQYFGPGTRLTVT.

The chain couples TRBV6-4 to TRBJ2-6; 7 nucleotides align to TRBD1. After removal of 3 bases from V and 0 bases from J, the junction contained 5 bases not matched to a gene. The CDR3 has 17 amino acids. Germline CDR1 is MRHNA and CDR2 is SNTAGT. CDR3 DNA sequence: TGTGCCAGCAGTGAGACAGGGACAGCCTCTGGGGCCAACGTCCTGACTTTC. Its protein product is CASSETGTASGANVLTF.

This clonotype showed up many times. The V call is TRBV29-1, the J call TRBJ2-1; D is tentatively TRBD1 or TRBD2 (5 bases each). The germline V and J ends were trimmed by 6 bases and 9 bases, with 24 bases remaining between them. From germline, CDR1 is SQVTM and CDR2 ANQGSEA. The CDR3 consists of 15 residues. The CDR3 region is CSVEDKNVPYGEQFF. Written as DNA, the CDR3 is TGCAGCGTGGAGGACAAAAACGTACCGTACGGTGAGCAGTTCTTC.

Ten or more counts support this clonotype. The V gene is TRBV7-2, the J gene TRBJ2-5; D not resolved. With 6 bases removed from V and 5 bases from J, the gap between germline ends came to 7 bases. This CDR3 has 11 amino acids. Germline V lookup: CDR1 SGHTA, CDR2 FQGNSA. The CDR3, as DNA: TGTGCCAGCAGTCGGACGGAGACCCAGTACTTC. This sequence encodes CASSRTETQYF. The whole variable domain, remainder taken from reference TRBV7-2 and TRBJ2-5, is GAGVSQSPSNKVTEKGKDVELRCDPISGHTALYWYRQSLGQGLEFLIYFQGNSAPDKSGLPSDRFSAERTGGSVSTLTIQRTQQEDSAVYLCASSRTETQYFGPGTRLLVL.

This chain joins TRBV3-1 and TRBJ2-7; D unclear. V lost 1 base and J 3 bases, leaving 10 bases between the germline ends. Looked up from germline, CDR1 is LGHDT and CDR2 is YNNKEL (reference sequence). The CDR3 is 14 amino acids. The CDR3 coding sequence is TGTGCCAGCAGCCAAGTACAGACGGGCTACGAGCAGTACTTC. This translates into CASSQVQTGYEQYF.

The CDR3 coding sequence is TGTGCCAGCAGTTGGACAGGGCCGGGGCAGCCCCAGCATTTT. Translating it yields CASSWTGPGQPQHF. V usage is TRBV6-2 or TRBV6-3 and J usage is TRBJ1-5, with 8 positions matching TRBD1. V was pared by 4 bases and J by 7 bases, with 6 bases of the junction left unmatched. CDR3 length: 14 amino acids. The germline gives CDR1 MNHEY, CDR2 SVGEGT.

The chain has TRBV7-9 and TRBJ2-3; no clear D. Germline V gives CDR1 SEHNR, CDR2 FQNEAQ (reference sequence). This CDR3 is 13 amino acids long. Trimming removed 5 bases from V and 6 bases from J, with 12 bases in between. The CDR3 nucleotides are TGTGCCAGCAGCGCGTCAAATTCTGATACGCAGTATTTT. As protein: CASSASNSDTQYF. Full variable domain (outside the CDR3, taken from reference TRBV7-9 and TRBJ2-3): DTGVSQNPRHKITKRGQNVTFRCDPISEHNRLYWYRQTLGQGPEFLTYFQNEAQLEKSRLLSDRFSAERPKGSFSTLEIQRTEQGDSAMYLCASSASNSDTQYFGPGTRLTVL.

The chain has TRBV12-3 or TRBV12-4 and TRBJ2-1, with TRBD2 as a possible D gene (5 bases). V lost 5 bases to trimming and J lost 2 bases, with 13 bases between them. The CDR3 extends over 15 amino acids. The CDR3 nucleotides are TGTGCCAGCAGTCCGATAGCGTTAACCTACAATGAGCAGTTCTTC. As protein: CASSPIALTYNEQFF.

About this clonotype: One end of the junction varies from germline; a read error may be responsible. The J gene is TRBJ1-2, the V gene TRBV6-2 or TRBV6-3; D unresolved. Germline CDR1 MNHEY, CDR2 SVGEGT. The CDR3 spans 12 residues. The CDR3 reads CASSWAGYGCTF. The CDR3 region has the DNA TGTGCCAGCAGTTGGGCGGGTTATGGCTGCACCTTC.

This clonotype was recorded a few times. The chain couples TRBV27 to TRBJ2-7; no reliable D call. V lost 6 bases and J 2 bases, leaving 20 bases between the germline ends. CDR3 size: 16 residues. The germline V gene has CDR1 MNHEY and CDR2 SMNVEV (reference sequence). CDR3 in amino acids: CASSPLPLADPYEQYF. The DNA of the CDR3 is TGTGCCAGCAGCCCACTGCCCCTTGCGGATCCCTACGAGCAGTACTTC.

Ten or more counts support this clonotype. The genes are TRBV10-2 and TRBJ2-4; TRBD2 aligns across 9 bases. This CDR3 is 15 amino acids long. Germline V lookup: CDR1 WSHSY, CDR2 SAAADI. Unmatched junction bases numbered 17, after V lost 11 bases and J lost 9 bases. The CDR3 DNA follows: TGCGCCCGCCCCGGAAGCGGGGGGCAGCACGGCATTCAGTACTTC. This sequence encodes CARPGSGGQHGIQYF.

This clonotype was counted a few times. This chain connects TRBV20-1 to TRBJ1-2, with a weak D call TRBD1 (5 bases). Germline lookup yields CDR1 DFQATT and CDR2 SNEGSKA (reference sequence). CDR3 length equals 17 residues. V was pared by 1 base and J by 8 bases, with 26 bases between. The DNA for the CDR3 is TGCAGTGCTAGAGGAGCGCAGTCCGGTATGGGGCTGGAAGGCTACACCTTC. This gives the protein CSARGAQSGMGLEGYTF.

The DNA of the CDR3 is TGCGCCAGCAGCGGGGGGACAGCGCCGTACCAAGAGACCCAGTTCTTC. This codes for CASSGGTAPYQETQFF. The V gene is TRBV5-1, the J gene TRBJ2-5; maybe TRBD1 (7 bases). The DNA matches TRBJ2-1 better at its end, which makes the J call doubtful. Germline lookup yields CDR1 SGHRS and CDR2 YFSETQ. The CDR3 covers 16 residues.

The sample holds a few counts of this clonotype. The chain joins TRBV12-3 or TRBV12-4 to TRBJ2-7, with D uncertain. This CDR3 has 11 residues. Trimming removed 6 bases from V and 7 bases from J, with 10 bases in between. CDR3 amino acids: CASSRGPEQYF. DNA of the CDR3: TGTGCCAGCAGCCGTGGGCCGGAGCAGTACTTC.

This chain links TRBV18 with TRBJ2-1, with 8 bases that match TRBD2. The germline V gene encodes CDR1 KGHSH and CDR2 LQKENI. V shed 0 bases and J 8 bases; nucleotides not matched to a gene: 9. The CDR3 is 16 residues long. CDR3 DNA sequence: TGTGCCAGCTCACCACCAAGCCGGGGGGGCCACGATGAGCAGTTCTTC. It is translated as CASSPPSRGGHDEQFF.

The rearrangement joins TRBV25-1 to TRBJ1-2, with TRBD1 matching 9 bases. The CDR3 is 15 residues long. Germline V gene data show CDR1 as MGHDK and CDR2 as SYGVNS. V gave up 2 bases and J gave up 4 bases; unmatched junction bases: 5. The CDR3 region is CASSEPGQGIYGYTF. The CDR3 coding sequence is TGTGCCAGCAGTGAACCGGGACAGGGCATCTATGGCTACACCTTC.

This clonotype was counted between two and nine times. The chain combines TRBV5-1 with TRBJ2-5; 7 bases match TRBD2. There are 15 residues in the CDR3. The germline V gene encodes CDR1 SGHRS and CDR2 YFSETQ. The trim removed 4 bases at V and 5 bases at J, leaving 11 bases unmatched. CDR3: CASSPEGRGGETQYF. As DNA, the CDR3 is TGCGCCAGCAGCCCGGAAGGAAGGGGAGGGGAGACCCAGTACTTC.

In this sample, this clonotype turned up a few times. This chain connects TRBV29-1 to TRBJ2-5, with D perhaps matching TRBD1 (5 bases). Trimming removed 2 bases from V and 4 bases from J, with 20 bases in between. The length of the CDR3 is 16 residues. The germline V gene has CDR1 SQVTM and CDR2 ANQGSEA. This chain's CDR3 is CSVELSEQEQVETQYF. CDR3 nucleotides: TGCAGCGTTGAATTGAGCGAACAGGAACAAGTAGAGACCCAGTACTTC.

The chain recombines TRBV4-2 with TRBJ2-7, with D perhaps given as TRBD1 or TRBD2 (5 bases each). The length of the CDR3 is 17 residues. Per the germline V gene, CDR1 is LGHNA and CDR2 is YNFKEQ. The germline V and J ends were trimmed by 4 bases and 7 bases, with 26 bases remaining between them. CDR3 sequence (DNA): TGTGCCAGCAGCCTGCGTAAGGGAAACCAGGGACGCAATGAGCAGTACTTC. Protein sequence: CASSLRKGNQGRNEQYF.

V and J are TRBV20-1 and TRBJ2-3; 8 nucleotides line up with TRBD2. The CDR3 sequence is 15 residues long. V was pared by 0 bases and J by 2 bases, with 4 bases of the junction left unmatched. Per germline, CDR1 DFQATT and CDR2 SNEGSKA (reference sequence). In nucleotides, the CDR3 is TGCAGTGCTAGAGACGGCGGGGGGTACACAGATACGCAGTATTTT. Its protein product is CSARDGGGYTDTQYF.

This clonotype was counted a few times. The chain links TRBV27 to TRBJ2-5; 10 bases line up with TRBD2. The CDR3 extends over 17 amino acids. V trimming: 4 bases; J trimming: 5 bases; junction bases outside the gene matches: 13. The germline CDR1 and CDR2 sequences are MNHEY and SMNVEV (reference sequence). DNA of the CDR3: TGTGCCAGCAGTTCCCGAGCGAGCGGGGGGGCCAGGGAGACCCAGTACTTC. Its translation is CASSSRASGGARETQYF.

This clonotype has ten or more counts. This chain connects TRBV29-1 to TRBJ2-5, with TRBD1 matching 7 bases. V lost 7 bases to trimming and J lost 1 base; unmatched junction nucleotides: 3. Germline V CDR1 and CDR2: SQVTM, ANQGSEA. This CDR3 contains 12 residues. The CDR3 DNA is TGCAGCGGGGGACAGCTCCAAGAGACCCAGTACTTC. Translated: CSGGQLQETQYF.